This TCR beta chain is from a study of OX40 agonist ivuxolimab in advanced cancers. Study context: The study gave patients intravenous ivuxolimab at 0.01 to 10 mg/kg every 2 weeks.

The germline gives CDR1 SGDLS, CDR2 YYNGEE. V lost 7 bases to trimming and J lost 4 bases; unmatched junction nucleotides: 11. The CDR3 covers 15 residues. Repertoires were generated with immunoSEQ multiplex PCR, while TCRdb's copy carries only in-frame clones and drops some. The sample yields 46,000 or so clones, 89% seen once. This specimen consisted of CD4+ or CD8+ T cells sorted from blood, obtained in a trial of the OX40 agonist ivuxolimab. This TCR came from an adult with an advanced solid tumor such as melanoma, head and neck, liver or kidney cancer. V gene TRBV9 combines with J gene TRBJ2-1, with TRBD2 identical over 7 bases. The CDR3 nucleotides read TGTGCCAGCGATCAGGCGGGGGAGTCGTACAATGAGCAGTTCTTC. Translation: CASDQAGESYNEQFF.